This entry lists 32 T cell receptor beta chains sequenced from one sample in a study of spatial heterogeneity in lung cancer. TCRdb re-called the 5' RACE reads with MiXCR, one entry per CDR3 protein. The profile shows around 9,000 distinct CDR3 sequences, under 8% of them singletons. Time point noted: sample taken at primary tumor resection. Their antigens remain unidentified. General study findings and limits: It was found that expanded intratumoral alpha and beta TCR counts tracked tumor mutation counts.

Sequenced material: lung tumor tissue, taken at surgery. These receptors came from a male donor with early-stage non-small cell lung cancer.

This clonotype is medium-sized (0.01 to 0.1%). This rearrangement joins TRBV28 to TRBJ1-2; 8 bases match TRBD1. The CDR3 totals 16 residues. Germline trimming cut 5 bases from V and 4 bases from J; bases unmatched to any gene: 12. CDR1 and CDR2 from the germline V gene are MDHEN and SYDVKM. The CDR3 DNA sequence: TGTGCCAGCAGTGCATCCGGGACAGGCCTTGGCTATGGCTACACCTTC. It specifies CASSASGTGLGYGYTF.

Regarding this clonotype: This may come from a read error, since a much larger clone is one base off. J is TRBJ2-7 and V is TRBV27; D uncertain. The CDR3 extends over 13 amino acids. The germline CDR1 and CDR2 sequences are MNHEY and SMNVEV (reference sequence). CDR3 sequence: CASSLWKGNEQCF. DNA of the CDR3: TGTGCCAGCAGTTTATGGAAGGGAAACGAGCAGTGCTTC.

This clonotype is labeled as medium-sized. The chain combines TRBV28 with TRBJ1-2; D gene uncertain. The CDR3 sequence is 15 residues long. Between the trimmed V and J ends, which lost 3 bases and 0 bases, there was a span of 11 bases. Germline loops: CDR1 MDHEN, CDR2 SYDVKM. CDR3 in DNA: TGTGCCAGCAGTTTGCCGGGGTTAGCTAACTATGGCTACACCTTC. Its protein is CASSLPGLANYGYTF.

Only a few counts were recorded for this clonotype. V gene TRBV19 combines with J gene TRBJ2-2, with 8 bases that match TRBD2. Germline CDR1 is LNHDA and CDR2 is SQIVND (reference sequence). There are 15 residues in the CDR3. Trimming removed 9 bases from V and 0 bases from J; junction bases left unmatched: 6. CDR3 DNA sequence: TGTGCCAGCACTAGCGGAGACGCGAACACCGGGGAGCTGTTTTTT. As protein: CASTSGDANTGELFF.

The V and J genes are TRBV11-3 and TRBJ2-1; possibly TRBD2 for D (7 bases). Per germline, CDR1 SGHNT and CDR2 YENEEA. CDR3 length: 13 amino acids. Trimming left V 5 bases short and J 9 bases short, with 14 bases between. CDR3 region: CASSPRGAVEQFF. The DNA of the CDR3 is TGTGCCAGCAGCCCCCGGGGGGCGGTTGAGCAGTTCTTC.

This clonotype showed up many times. The genes are TRBV24-1 and TRBJ1-4; TRBD1 agrees at 8 bases. The ends lost 8 bases at V and 8 bases at J; junction bases unmatched: 9. This CDR3 comprises 14 residues. Germline values: CDR1 KGHDR, CDR2 SFDVKD. The CDR3, as DNA: TGTGCCACCATCAGGGACAGGTTGAAAGAAAAACTGTTTTTT. Its protein product is CATIRDRLKEKLFF.

This clonotype is classed as medium-sized (0.01 to 0.1%). The chain uses TRBV6-5 and TRBJ1-2, with D unresolved. CDR1 is MNHEY, CDR2 SVGAGI, per germline. V was trimmed by 6 bases and J by 8 bases, leaving 19 bases between them. The CDR3 loop spans 14 amino acids. In DNA form, the CDR3 reads TGTGCCAGCAGCCCAGTGGGGATCGGGTACGGCTACACCTTC. Translating it yields CASSPVGIGYGYTF.

This clonotype was observed at least ten times. The chain couples TRBV10-2 to TRBJ1-2, with 8 bases fitting TRBD1. CDR3 length: 16 residues. Germline CDR1 reads WSHSY; CDR2 reads SAAADI. Trimming removed 4 bases from V and 1 base from J; junction bases left unmatched: 8. CDR3 DNA sequence: TGCGCCAGCAGTGTGAATTTCGGACAGGGTAACTATGGCTACACCTTC. Translating it yields CASSVNFGQGNYGYTF.

This clonotype was observed many times. The genes are TRBV12-3 or TRBV12-4 and TRBJ1-1; no firm D call. This CDR3 is built from 12 residues. V lost 3 bases to trimming and J lost 10 bases, with 12 bases between them. CDR3 bases: TGTGCCAGCAGTTTGCTGGCAAGAGGAGCTTTCTTT. It is translated as CASSLLARGAFF.

This clonotype came up a few times. This chain uses TRBV30 with TRBJ1-5; 8 bases are a match to TRBD1. V trimming: 2 bases; J trimming: 7 bases; junction bases outside the gene matches: 4. Germline-derived CDR1 and CDR2 are GTSNPN and SVGIG (reference sequence). The CDR3 runs 13 residues. The CDR3 here is CAWSPDRDQPQHF. CDR3 in DNA: TGTGCCTGGAGTCCGGACAGGGACCAGCCCCAGCATTTT.

The sample holds many counts of this clonotype. A read error may account for a junction end that differs from germline. The rearrangement uses TRBV7-7 and TRBJ1-5; tentatively, D is TRBD1 (5 bases). The CDR3 loop spans 13 amino acids. In germline, CDR1 is SSHAT, CDR2 FNYEAQ (reference sequence). This chain's CDR3 is CASSLGERQPQHF. The CDR3, as DNA: TGTGCTAGCAGCTTAGGGGAGAGACAGCCCCAGCATTTT.

Ten or more counts support this clonotype. The chain recombines TRBV24-1 with TRBJ1-5, with a tentative D call TRBD1 (6 bases). V was cut by 4 bases and J by 3 bases, with 12 bases left in between. CDR1 and CDR2 from the germline V gene are KGHDR and SFDVKD. This CDR3 spans 15 amino acids. The CDR3 protein is CATSDETGNNQPQHF. The DNA of the CDR3 is TGTGCCACCAGTGACGAAACAGGGAACAATCAGCCCCAGCATTTT.

Many counts were recorded for this clonotype. The chain is built from TRBV10-2 and TRBJ2-2, with D perhaps TRBD1 or TRBD2 (5 bases each). Germline CDR1 WSHSY, CDR2 SAAADI. V was pared by 2 bases and J by 4 bases, with 5 bases between. This CDR3 spans 13 amino acids. Written as DNA, the CDR3 is TGCGCCAGCAGTGAGGGGACCACCGGGGAGCTGTTTTTT. This sequence encodes CASSEGTTGELFF.

This clonotype was seen ten or more times. The V call is TRBV2, the J call TRBJ2-1, with a possible D match to TRBD2 (6 bases). Trimming pared 6 bases from V and 2 bases from J, leaving 14 bases between. CDR1 SNHLY and CDR2 FYNNEI come from the germline V gene. This CDR3 is built from 15 residues. In DNA form, the CDR3 reads TGTGCCAGCAGCGGGGGTGGGCACCCCTACAATGAGCAGTTCTTC. It translates to CASSGGGHPYNEQFF.

This clonotype showed up many times. V and J are TRBV20-1 and TRBJ2-3; TRBD1 is a possible D gene (6 bases). CDR1 and CDR2 (germline): DFQATT, SNEGSKA (reference sequence). The CDR3 totals 14 residues. Trimming removed 0 bases from V and 2 bases from J, with 9 bases in between. CDR3 sequence: CSARDWDNTDTQYF. CDR3 nucleotide sequence: TGCAGTGCTAGAGATTGGGACAACACAGATACGCAGTATTTT.

The sample holds many counts of this clonotype. The rearrangement joins TRBV10-3 to TRBJ1-1, with a possible D match to TRBD1 (5 bases). Germline CDR1 ENHRY, CDR2 SYGVKD. The CDR3 covers 13 residues. Trimming removed 3 bases from V and 0 bases from J, with 5 bases in between. As DNA, the CDR3 is TGTGCCATCAGTGACAGGGTGAACACTGAAGCTTTCTTT. This sequence encodes CAISDRVNTEAFF.

In its sample, this clonotype is medium-sized. CDR3 loop: CSARDPGRGKNIQYF. CDR3 sequence (DNA): TGCAGTGCTAGAGATCCTGGCAGGGGGAAAAACATTCAGTACTTC. This chain uses TRBV20-1 with TRBJ2-4; 7 positions agree with TRBD1. From germline, CDR1 is DFQATT and CDR2 SNEGSKA (reference sequence). The CDR3 length is 15 residues. The V and J ends lost 0 bases and 4 bases, in that order; junction bases with no gene match: 6.

This clonotype occurred many times. The V and J genes are TRBV7-9 and TRBJ2-6, with D perhaps matching TRBD1 or TRBD2 (5 bases each). The V end was cut by 3 bases, the J end by 1 base, with 7 bases between. This CDR3 has 15 amino acids. Per the germline V gene, CDR1 is SEHNR and CDR2 is FQNEAQ (reference sequence). In nucleotides, the CDR3 is TGTGCCAGCAGCTTCAGGGAGTCTGGGGCCAACGTCCTGACTTTC. It encodes CASSFRESGANVLTF.

This clonotype was observed many times. This chain connects TRBV10-3 to TRBJ1-5; tentatively, D is TRBD1 (6 bases). Trimming pared 4 bases from V and 4 bases from J, leaving 8 bases between. Germline V gene sequence: CDR1 ENHRY, CDR2 SYGVKD. This CDR3 contains 13 residues. The CDR3 here is CAISGDRNQPQHF. In DNA form, the CDR3 reads TGTGCCATCAGTGGAGACAGGAATCAGCCCCAGCATTTT.

This clonotype was observed at least ten times. The rearrangement uses TRBV20-1 and TRBJ2-5; 7 bases are shared with TRBD1. The CDR3 covers 15 residues. V dropped 3 bases and J dropped 2; count of bases not matched to a gene: 9. From germline, CDR1 is DFQATT and CDR2 SNEGSKA (reference sequence). CDR3 in amino acids: CSASKGGAPQETQYF. In DNA, the CDR3 is TGCAGTGCTAGTAAAGGGGGCGCCCCGCAAGAGACCCAGTACTTC.

This clonotype was counted at least ten times. The chain uses TRBV12-3 or TRBV12-4 and TRBJ1-3; D remains ambiguous. V shed 0 bases and J shed 0 bases, with 9 bases lying between them. The CDR3 sequence is 16 residues long. CDR3 sequence reads: CASSLALGISGNTIYF. For the CDR3, the DNA is TGTGCCAGCAGTTTAGCGCTGGGAATCTCTGGAAACACCATATATTTT.

At least ten counts were recorded for this clonotype. The V gene is TRBV5-4, the J gene TRBJ2-3; D unclear. Germline CDR1 SGHNT, CDR2 YYREEE (reference sequence). V lost 4 bases and J lost 1, with 10 bases in between. CDR3 length: 14 residues. CDR3 loop: CASSRPSGTDTQYF. The DNA of the CDR3 is TGTGCCAGCAGCCGCCCGTCGGGCACAGATACGCAGTATTTT.

This chain connects TRBV20-1 to TRBJ2-1; D is ambiguous. Germline loops: CDR1 DFQATT, CDR2 SNEGSKA (reference sequence). V was trimmed by 2 bases and J by 3 bases, leaving 8 bases between them. The CDR3 extends over 13 amino acids. The DNA of the CDR3 is TGCAGTGCTAGACCCGAGAACTACAATGAGCAGTTCTTC. Its protein is CSARPENYNEQFF.

This clonotype showed up many times. The chain combines TRBV7-2 with TRBJ1-5, with D unclear. Trimming left V 4 bases short and J 4 bases short, with 8 bases between. The length of the CDR3 is 13 residues. CDR1 and CDR2 from the germline V gene are SGHTA and FQGNSA. Here the CDR3 DNA reads TGTGCCAGCAGCTACAACCGTAATCAGCCCCAGCATTTT. Its protein product is CASSYNRNQPQHF.

Ten or more counts support this clonotype. This chain uses TRBV5-1 with TRBJ2-5; D uncertain. This CDR3 has 12 amino acids. Germline V gene lookup returns CDR1 SGHRS and CDR2 YFSETQ. V lost 0 bases, J lost 2 bases, and 2 bases lay in between. CDR3 residues: CASSLAQETQYF. DNA for the CDR3: TGCGCCAGCAGCTTGGCTCAAGAGACCCAGTACTTC.

This clonotype was counted only a few times. The rearrangement joins TRBV5-4 to TRBJ2-1, with D perhaps TRBD1 or TRBD2 (7 bases each). The CDR3 loop spans 14 amino acids. With 7 bases removed from V and 7 bases from J, the gap between germline ends came to 18 bases. Germline CDR1 and CDR2: SGHNT and YYREEE (reference sequence). The CDR3 is CASRPGGGVNEQFF. The CDR3 DNA follows: TGTGCCAGCCGCCCAGGGGGGGGGGTTAATGAGCAGTTCTTC.

This clonotype has at least ten counts. The chain joins TRBV4-2 to TRBJ2-7; either TRBD1 or TRBD2 may supply D (7 bases each). Germline loops: CDR1 LGHNA, CDR2 YNFKEQ. The CDR3 sequence is 15 residues long. V shed 2 bases and J shed 6 bases, with 17 bases lying between them. CDR3 coding DNA: TGTGCCAGCAGCCAATCATTGGGGGGGGACAGCGAGCAGTACTTC. Its protein product is CASSQSLGGDSEQYF.

The V gene is TRBV5-6, the J gene TRBJ2-4; D gene ambiguous. CDR1 and CDR2 (germline): SGHDT, YYEEEE. The CDR3 totals 13 residues. V lost 0 bases, J lost 4 bases, and 5 bases lay in between. The CDR3 here is CASSLVLKNIQYF. The CDR3 bases are TGTGCCAGCAGCTTGGTATTGAAAAACATTCAGTACTTC.

This clonotype was found a few times. The rearrangement links TRBV6-2 or TRBV6-3 to TRBJ2-2; D is possibly TRBD1 (6 bases). With 6 bases removed from V and 1 base from J, the gap between germline ends came to 6 bases. Germline values: CDR1 MNHEY, CDR2 SVGEGT. The CDR3 sequence is 13 residues long. CDR3 in DNA: TGTGCCAGCAGGGACAGGAACACCGGGGAGCTGTTTTTT. It translates to CASRDRNTGELFF.

This clonotype was seen repeatedly, ten times or more. The CDR3: CSARTLAGHEQYF. CDR3 nucleotide sequence: TGCAGTGCTAGAACGCTAGCGGGGCACGAGCAGTACTTC. The chain couples TRBV20-1 to TRBJ2-7, with 9 nucleotides matching TRBD2. CDR3 length: 13 amino acids. CDR1 is DFQATT and CDR2 is SNEGSKA in the germline V gene (reference sequence). Losses at the gene ends were 2 bases for V and 5 bases for J; bases not matched to a gene: 4.

This clonotype was seen at least ten times. This chain connects TRBV9 to TRBJ1-2; D may be TRBD1 (5 bases). Germline V lookup: CDR1 SGDLS, CDR2 YYNGEE. This CDR3 contains 15 residues. With 4 bases removed from V and 8 bases from J, the gap between germline ends came to 21 bases. The CDR3 nucleotides are TGTGCCAGCAGCTTTGGGGACGGACCGGCGGGGGGCTACACCTTC. This codes for CASSFGDGPAGGYTF. The full variable domain, its missing parts supplied by reference TRBV9 and TRBJ1-2, is DSGVTQTPKHLITATGQRVTLRCSPRSGDLSVYWYQQSLDQGLQFLIQYYNGEERAKGNILERFSAQQFPDLHSELNLSSLELGDSALYFCASSFGDGPAGGYTFGSGTRLTVV.

This clonotype has only a few counts. This chain connects TRBV19 to TRBJ2-1, with D tentatively TRBD1 (5 bases). CDR1 and CDR2 (germline): LNHDA, SQIVND (reference sequence). The CDR3 loop spans 14 amino acids. Between the trimmed V and J ends, which lost 3 bases and 7 bases, there was a span of 13 bases. CDR3 protein: CASSISDRTNEQFF. CDR3 DNA sequence: TGTGCCAGTAGTATCTCTGACAGAACTAATGAGCAGTTCTTC.